These 25 T cell receptor beta chains were all obtained from the same sample, sequenced in a study of naive and memory T cell subsets. The study, taken as a whole, reports: Especially in CD8 cells, naive repertoires contained a few larger clonotypes, possibly CD45RA-re-expressing memory cells.

The beta constant-region primer was an equimolar mix of two oligonucleotides covering TRBC1 and TRBC2. Nested alpha and beta constant-region primers with the SP2 primer drove four PCR rounds on ligated cDNA. Using its own MiXCR run on the UMI-ligation and nested PCR reads, TCRdb lists one record per CDR3 protein. The sample lists approximately 150,000 distinct CDR3 sequences, approximately 22% seen once, with 0.085% to 0.11% in the top ten. No antigen has been identified for these receptors. Sequenced: naive CD4+ T cells from blood. The receptors derive from a human donor in good health.

The chain joins TRBV7-2 to TRBJ1-4, with D hard to call. The V gene lost 0 bases and the J gene lost 8 bases, with 13 bases spanning the gap. CDR1 and CDR2 (germline): SGHTA, FQGNSA. CDR3 length equals 15 residues. The CDR3 spells CASSLAGFAAEKLFF. The CDR3 DNA follows: TGTGCCAGCAGCTTAGCTGGGTTTGCTGCGGAAAAACTGTTTTTT.

This clonotype was counted at least ten times. The chain couples TRBV6-1 to TRBJ2-1, with unresolved D. The germline V gene encodes CDR1 MNHNS and CDR2 SASEGT. The CDR3 totals 13 residues. V was pared by 6 bases and J by 10 bases, with 16 bases between. The CDR3 DNA reads as TGTGCCAGCAGAACCACTGGCCAAAGCGAGCAGTTCTTC. Encoded protein: CASRTTGQSEQFF.

There are many counts of this clonotype. This rearrangement joins TRBV7-8 to TRBJ2-3, with D perhaps TRBD1 or TRBD2 (5 bases each). V was shortened by 7 bases and J by 6 bases, with 14 bases between the two germline ends. CDR3 length: 13 residues. Germline V lookup: CDR1 SGHVS, CDR2 FQNEAQ. The CDR3 nucleotides are TGTGCCAGCACCTGGGACCTCCCGGATACGCAGTATTTT. Translation gives CASTWDLPDTQYF.

This clonotype was seen a handful of times. This chain connects TRBV12-3 or TRBV12-4 to TRBJ1-6, with D tentatively TRBD1 (5 bases). CDR3 length: 14 amino acids. Trimming took off 1 base at V and 5 bases at J, with 6 bases between the two ends. CDR3: CASSLGGNNSPLHF. CDR3 nucleotides: TGTGCCAGCAGTTTAGGGGGGAATAATTCACCCCTCCACTTT.

This clonotype came up a few times. The V and J genes are TRBV5-1 and TRBJ2-2; D unresolved. Germline CDR1 reads SGHRS; CDR2 reads YFSETQ. Deletions cut 5 bases from V and 6 bases from J, with 5 bases between. The CDR3 consists of 11 residues. The CDR3 loop is CASRVAGELFF. The CDR3, as DNA: TGCGCCAGCAGGGTCGCCGGGGAGCTGTTTTTT. Drawing the rest from reference TRBV5-1 and TRBJ2-2, the complete variable domain is KAGVTQTPRYLIKTRGQQVTLSCSPISGHRSVSWYQQTPGQGLQFLFEYFSETQRNKGNFPGRFSGRQFSNSRSEMNVSTLELGDSALYLCASRVAGELFFGEGSRLTVL.

The chain combines TRBV29-1 with TRBJ2-4; perhaps D is TRBD1 or TRBD2 (6 bases each). Germline assignment: CDR1 SQVTM and CDR2 ANQGSEA. Trimming took off 4 bases at V and 1 base at J, with 14 bases between the two ends. The CDR3 loop spans 15 amino acids. Here the CDR3 reads CSVARWGAAKNIQYF. The CDR3 region has the DNA TGCAGCGTTGCGAGGTGGGGGGCGGCCAAAAACATTCAGTACTTC.

This clonotype has only a few counts. The rearrangement links TRBV11-1 to TRBJ2-4; 12 bases map to TRBD2. V lost 9 bases and J lost 2; bases outside the gene matches: 2. Per the germline V gene, CDR1 is SGHAT and CDR2 is FQDESV (reference sequence). The CDR3 is made up of 14 amino acids. For the CDR3, the DNA is TGTGCCAGTGGACTAGCGGGGACCAAAAACATTCAGTACTTC. This sequence encodes CASGLAGTKNIQYF.

The table lists this clonotype with a few counts. The V and J genes are TRBV18 and TRBJ1-4; D remains unclear. V was pared by 2 bases and J by 6 bases, with 4 bases between. Per the germline V gene, CDR1 is KGHSH and CDR2 is LQKENI. The CDR3 loop spans 12 amino acids. CDR3 DNA sequence: TGTGCCAGCTCACCAGGGGATGAAAAACTGTTTTTT. This codes for CASSPGDEKLFF.

V is TRBV6-2 or TRBV6-3 and J is TRBJ1-2; D perhaps matches TRBD1 (5 bases). Germline loops: CDR1 MNHEY, CDR2 SVGEGT. The ends were cut back, 0 bases at V and 8 bases at J, with 7 bases in the middle. This CDR3 has 12 amino acids. DNA for the CDR3: TGTGCCAGCAGTTACTCAGGGGACGGCTACACCTTC. As protein: CASSYSGDGYTF.

There are a few counts of this clonotype. The chain uses TRBV7-6 and TRBJ2-5, with unresolved D. The CDR3 spans 15 residues. V was trimmed by 4 bases and J by 3 bases, leaving 15 bases between them. CDR1 and CDR2 from the germline V gene are SGHVS and FNYEAQ. The CDR3 protein is CASSSLGTSKETQYF. CDR3 DNA sequence: TGTGCCAGCAGCTCCCTGGGAACTTCCAAAGAGACCCAGTACTTC.

Ten or more counts support this clonotype. The gene calls are TRBV29-1 and TRBJ2-5; unclear D gene. Germline V gene sequence: CDR1 SQVTM, CDR2 ANQGSEA. The CDR3 has 13 amino acids. V lost 3 bases, J lost 4 bases, and 12 bases lay in between. The CDR3 spells CSVDVTVGETQYF. The DNA of the CDR3 is TGCAGCGTTGACGTGACCGTCGGAGAGACCCAGTACTTC.

This clonotype was detected ten times or more. The V and J genes are TRBV3-1 and TRBJ1-1; D is unclear. V was trimmed by 3 bases and J by 1 base, leaving 6 bases between them. The CDR3 extends over 13 amino acids. CDR1 and CDR2 from the germline V gene are LGHDT and YNNKEL (reference sequence). The CDR3 region has the DNA TGTGCCAGCAGCCAGGGCCCGAACACTGAAGCTTTCTTT. Translated: CASSQGPNTEAFF.

This clonotype was observed many times. The chain recombines TRBV28 with TRBJ2-1; D call uncertain. V was trimmed by 5 bases and J by 6 bases, leaving 2 bases between them. Germline V CDR1 and CDR2: MDHEN, SYDVKM. This CDR3 comprises 10 residues. The CDR3 region is CASSANEQFF. In DNA, the CDR3 is TGTGCCAGCAGTGCCAATGAGCAGTTCTTC. The full variable domain, with the rest looked up from reference TRBV28 and TRBJ2-1, is DVKVTQSSRYLVKRTGEKVFLECVQDMDHENMFWYRQDPGLGLRLIYFSYDVKMKEKGDIPEGYSVSREKKERFSLILESASTNQTSMYLCASSANEQFFGPGTRLTVL.

This sequence joins TRBV5-1 and TRBJ1-4; D call uncertain. V was clipped by 1 base and J by 9 bases, with 13 bases between them. The V gene's germline CDR1 is SGHRS and CDR2 YFSETQ. The CDR3 is made up of 14 amino acids. CDR3 in DNA: TGCGCCAGCAGCTTGTTCTTGGGAGATAAAAAACTGTTTTTT. Its protein product is CASSLFLGDKKLFF. Using reference TRBV5-1 and TRBJ1-4 for the parts outside the CDR3, the full variable domain is KAGVTQTPRYLIKTRGQQVTLSCSPISGHRSVSWYQQTPGQGLQFLFEYFSETQRNKGNFPGRFSGRQFSNSRSEMNVSTLELGDSALYLCASSLFLGDKKLFFGSGTQLSVL.

This clonotype was recorded a few times. V and J are TRBV12-3 or TRBV12-4 and TRBJ1-1, with D possibly matching TRBD1 (6 bases). This CDR3 has 16 amino acids. Trimming pared 5 bases from V and 4 bases from J, leaving 20 bases between. In DNA, the CDR3 is TGTGCCAGCAGTCTCCCAAGGGCAGGGGAGTCCACTGAAGCTTTCTTT. The encoded protein is CASSLPRAGESTEAFF.

The chain carries TRBV19 and TRBJ2-3, with a possible D match to TRBD1 (6 bases). Germline V gives CDR1 LNHDA, CDR2 SQIVND (reference sequence). V was cut by 5 bases and J by 0 bases, with 18 bases left in between. CDR3 length: 17 residues. In DNA form, the CDR3 reads TGTGCCAGTAGTTTACTTGCAGGGGCCGTCAGCACAGATACGCAGTATTTT. Its protein product is CASSLLAGAVSTDTQYF.

Only a few counts were recorded for this clonotype. This sequence joins TRBV5-1 and TRBJ2-5; no clear D gene. This CDR3 is built from 12 residues. V dropped 7 bases and J dropped 3 bases, with 10 bases sitting between them. Germline-derived CDR1 and CDR2 are SGHRS and YFSETQ. CDR3 in amino acids: CASFTEEETQYF. CDR3 sequence (DNA): TGCGCCAGCTTCACAGAGGAAGAGACCCAGTACTTC.

The chain employs TRBV11-2 and TRBJ2-3, with TRBD2 matching over 9 bases. CDR1 is SGHAT and CDR2 is FQNNGV in the germline V gene. The CDR3 has 15 amino acids. The ends lost 7 bases at V and 0 bases at J; junction bases unmatched: 5. The CDR3 loop reads CASISSGASTDTQYF. In nucleotides, the CDR3 is TGTGCCAGCATATCTAGCGGGGCTAGCACAGATACGCAGTATTTT.

This rearrangement joins TRBV5-1 to TRBJ2-1; 7 nucleotides align to TRBD1. V trimming: 1 base; J trimming: 8 bases; junction bases outside the gene matches: 12. In germline, CDR1 is SGHRS, CDR2 YFSETQ. The CDR3 runs to 16 residues. The CDR3 DNA is TGCGCCAGCAGCTTGAATGTGTTACAGGGGAACTATGAGCAGTTCTTC. Residues: CASSLNVLQGNYEQFF.

A single count supports this clonotype. One end of the junction fails to match germline, which may point to a read error. J is TRBJ2-7 and V is TRBV6-1; 8 nucleotides line up with TRBD2. CDR1 MNHNS and CDR2 SASEGT come from the germline V gene. The CDR3 is 12 amino acids. DNA for the CDR3: TGTGCCAGCAGGGGACTAGACTACGAGCGGTACTTC. Protein sequence: CASRGLDYERYF.

This chain joins TRBV27 and TRBJ2-5, with D perhaps matching TRBD2 (5 bases). CDR3 length: 14 amino acids. Germline V gene lookup returns CDR1 MNHEY and CDR2 SMNVEV (reference sequence). V was clipped by 8 bases and J by 0 bases, with 13 bases between them. CDR3: CASSSGKYQETQYF. The CDR3, as DNA: TGTGCCAGCTCCTCCGGGAAGTACCAAGAGACCCAGTACTTC.

V and J are TRBV30 and TRBJ2-1; D is unclear. Germline V gene data show CDR1 as GTSNPN and CDR2 as SVGIG (reference sequence). V was shortened by 2 bases and J by 3 bases, with 11 bases between the two germline ends. This CDR3 has 14 residues. CDR3 loop: CAWSPPGIYNEQFF. In DNA form, the CDR3 reads TGTGCCTGGAGTCCCCCTGGGATCTACAATGAGCAGTTCTTC.

This clonotype was observed a handful of times. The chain employs TRBV28 and TRBJ2-4; D not certain. The CDR3 has 15 amino acids. The germline CDR1 and CDR2 sequences are MDHEN and SYDVKM. The V gene lost 6 bases and the J gene lost 0 bases, with 12 bases spanning the gap. The DNA of the CDR3 is TGTGCCAGCAGCGGACCAGCCCTAGCCAAAAACATTCAGTACTTC. Its protein is CASSGPALAKNIQYF.

The J gene is TRBJ1-6, the V gene TRBV27, with D hard to call. CDR1 and CDR2 (germline): MNHEY, SMNVEV (reference sequence). V was cut by 2 bases and J by 15 bases, with 23 bases left in between. This CDR3 is 16 amino acids long. The CDR3 coding sequence is TGTGCCAGCAGTTTAGGGCGTTGGGTAGATAAATCGCTCCTCCACTTT. The encoded protein is CASSLGRWVDKSLLHF.

The genes are TRBV14 and TRBJ2-3; TRBD2 agrees at 9 bases. The trim removed 3 bases at V and 3 bases at J, leaving 16 bases unmatched. The CDR3 extends over 19 amino acids. In germline, CDR1 is SGHDN, CDR2 FVKESK. CDR3 loop: CASSHTLAGLLRRTDTQYF. The CDR3 nucleotides read TGTGCCAGCAGCCATACCCTAGCGGGACTGCTCAGAAGAACAGATACGCAGTATTTT.